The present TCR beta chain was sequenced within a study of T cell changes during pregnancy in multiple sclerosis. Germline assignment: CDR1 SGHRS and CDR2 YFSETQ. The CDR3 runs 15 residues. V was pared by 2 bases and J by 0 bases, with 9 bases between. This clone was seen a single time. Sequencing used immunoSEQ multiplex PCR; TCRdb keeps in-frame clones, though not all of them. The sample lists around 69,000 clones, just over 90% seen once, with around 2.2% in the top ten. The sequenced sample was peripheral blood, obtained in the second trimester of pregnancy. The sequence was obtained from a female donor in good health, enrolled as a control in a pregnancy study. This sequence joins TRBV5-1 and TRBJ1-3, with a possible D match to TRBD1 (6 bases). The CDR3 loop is CASSFDRTSGNTIYF. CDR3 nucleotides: TGCGCCAGCAGCTTCGACAGGACCTCTGGAAACACCATATATTTT.